The 17 T cell receptor beta chains in this list originate from one sample, sequenced in a study of patients and donors after allogeneic stem cell transplantation. TCRdb fed the RT-PCR reads into MiXCR, producing one record per CDR3 protein. This table has about 2,200 distinct CDR3 sequences, less than 40% appearing once. The sample comprised blood, either unsorted or a sorted T cell fraction (not recorded which). Every receptor here comes from a human donor who was either an allogeneic HSCT recipient or a stem cell or donor lymphocyte infusion donor (not recorded which). It is not recorded whose cells these are; they may come from a transplant donor.

The chain employs TRBV24-1 and TRBJ2-3; D is ambiguous. CDR3 length: 15 residues. Trimming stripped 5 bases from V and 4 bases from J, with 15 bases between. The germline CDR1 and CDR2 sequences are KGHDR and SFDVKD. CDR3 region: CATSAAPGSSDTQYF. The DNA for the CDR3 is TGTGCCACCAGTGCCGCGCCCGGAAGCTCAGATACGCAGTATTTT.

This clonotype ranks as large. This sequence joins TRBV7-6 and TRBJ2-1; 12 bases line up with TRBD2. Trimming at V came to 5 bases and at J to 5 bases, leaving 13 bases not matched to a gene. This CDR3 contains 18 residues. CDR1 and CDR2 (germline): SGHVS, FNYEAQ. The CDR3 protein is CASSLGLAGQQLNNEQFF. In nucleotides, the CDR3 is TGTGCCAGCAGCCTTGGACTAGCGGGACAACAACTTAACAATGAGCAGTTCTTC.

This clonotype was counted between two and nine times. The chain joins TRBV11-3 to TRBJ2-3; possible D gene TRBD1, 6 bases. The CDR3 is 13 residues long. V was pared by 7 bases and J by 0 bases, with 8 bases between. Per germline, CDR1 SGHNT and CDR2 YENEEA. The CDR3 DNA follows: TGTGCCAGCAACAGGGAGAGCACAGATACGCAGTATTTT. This encodes CASNRESTDTQYF.

By share of the sample, this clonotype is medium-sized. The rearrangement links TRBV3-1 to TRBJ2-7; 8 bases line up with TRBD2. This CDR3 spans 12 amino acids. Trimming cost V 4 bases and J 12 bases; bases outside gene matches: 8. The V gene's germline CDR1 is LGHDT and CDR2 YNNKEL (reference sequence). CDR3 coding DNA: TGTGCCAGCAGCCTGGGGACTAGTAGGATGTACTTC. This codes for CASSLGTSRMYF.

This clonotype is categorized as medium-sized. The chain couples TRBV12-5 to TRBJ1-4; D is ambiguous. There are 13 residues in the CDR3. Germline assignment: CDR1 LGHNT and CDR2 FRNRAP. CDR3: CASRGRDYEKLFF. The DNA for the CDR3 is TGTGCCTCCAGAGGACGGGATTATGAAAAACTGTTTTTT.

V gene TRBV11-1 combines with J gene TRBJ1-2; D is possibly TRBD1 (6 bases). The CDR3 runs 16 residues. Trimming shortened V by 5 bases and J by 0 bases, and 16 bases separated the two germline ends. Germline loops: CDR1 SGHAT, CDR2 FQDESV (reference sequence). CDR3 sequence reads: CASSPTRDTANYGYTF. In nucleotides, the CDR3 is TGTGCCAGCAGCCCTACCCGGGACACCGCTAACTATGGCTACACCTTC.

This clonotype was seen a few times. The chain is built from TRBV7-2 and TRBJ2-3; a possible D gene is TRBD2 (5 bases). Germline-derived CDR1 and CDR2 are SGHTA and FQGNSA. The CDR3 has 13 amino acids. V lost 5 bases and J lost 5, with 11 bases in between. CDR3 protein: CASSQVGRDTQYF. CDR3 nucleotides: TGTGCCAGCAGCCAGGTGGGGAGAGATACGCAGTATTTT.

The chain uses TRBV11-1 and TRBJ1-5; D unresolved. Trimming cost V 1 base and J 2 bases, with 0 bases left between them. The V gene's germline CDR1 is SGHAT and CDR2 FQDESV (reference sequence). The CDR3 has 12 amino acids. In nucleotides, the CDR3 is TGTGCCAGCAGCTTAGGCAATCAGCCCCAGCATTTT. Protein: CASSLGNQPQHF.

The chain links TRBV7-9 to TRBJ1-1; D is undetermined. Germline lookup yields CDR1 SEHNR and CDR2 FQNEAQ (reference sequence). Trimming left V 1 base short and J 4 bases short, with 13 bases between. The CDR3 has 15 amino acids. DNA of the CDR3: TGTGCCAGCAGCTTAGACTCAGGCTCGGGCACTGAAGCTTTCTTT. Translating it yields CASSLDSGSGTEAFF.

The V call is TRBV7-9, the J call TRBJ2-7; TRBD1 agrees at 7 bases. The germline V gene has CDR1 SEHNR and CDR2 FQNEAQ (reference sequence). Unmatched junction bases numbered 0, after V lost 1 base and J lost 3 bases. The CDR3 has 13 residues. CDR3 sequence (DNA): TGTGCCAGCAGCTTAGGGGACAGCTACGAGCAGTACGTC. Its protein is CASSLGDSYEQYV.

By sample share, this clonotype is large (0.1 to 1%). The DNA for the CDR3 is TGCGCCAGCAGCCCCGCGGGTGCAGGGCGGAACTATGGCTACACCTTC. This encodes CASSPAGAGRNYGYTF. This sequence joins TRBV4-3 and TRBJ1-2, with D tentatively TRBD1 (5 bases). The CDR3 runs to 16 residues. Germline loops: CDR1 LGHNA, CDR2 YSLEER. The ends were cut back, 4 bases at V and 2 bases at J, with 17 bases in the middle.

In its sample, this clonotype was seen a few times. J is TRBJ2-5 and V is TRBV18; D assignment may be TRBD1 or TRBD2 (5 bases each). The CDR3 spans 14 residues. Germline CDR1 and CDR2: KGHSH and LQKENI. V was trimmed by 6 bases and J by 1 base, leaving 12 bases between them. CDR3 residues: CASSPGARQETQYF. As DNA, the CDR3 is TGTGCCAGCTCCCCCGGGGCCCGCCAAGAGACCCAGTACTTC.

This rearrangement joins TRBV4-3 to TRBJ2-7, with TRBD2 matching over 8 bases. V lost 0 bases to trimming and J lost 5 bases; unmatched junction nucleotides: 27. Per germline, CDR1 LGHNA and CDR2 YSLEER. The CDR3 covers 22 residues. The CDR3 region is CASSQDLRRPLPSSYGGDEQYV. The CDR3 DNA reads as TGCGCCAGCAGCCAAGACCTTCGCAGGCCCCTCCCTAGCTCCTACGGGGGGGACGAGCAGTACGTC.

The chain is built from TRBV7-3 and TRBJ2-3, with TRBD2 identical over 8 bases. Trimming at V came to 5 bases and at J to 4 bases, leaving 11 bases not matched to a gene. CDR1 and CDR2 (germline): SGHTA, FQGTGA. This CDR3 is 16 amino acids long. The DNA for the CDR3 is TGTGCCAGCAGCGTCGCGGCGGGAGGAGGCGCAGATACGCAGTATTTT. It translates to CASSVAAGGGADTQYF.

This clonotype is labeled medium-sized. V and J are TRBV5-1 and TRBJ1-2; 10 nucleotides align to TRBD1. The CDR3 consists of 13 residues. V was clipped by 4 bases and J by 7 bases; unmatched bases: 4. Looked up from germline, CDR1 is SGHRS and CDR2 is YFSETQ. The DNA for the CDR3 is TGCGCCAGCAGCCCAGGGACAGGGGTTGGCTACACCTTC. Translated: CASSPGTGVGYTF.

The rearrangement joins TRBV11-2 to TRBJ2-1; D possibly corresponds to TRBD2 (5 bases). Looked up from germline, CDR1 is SGHAT and CDR2 is FQNNGV. The CDR3 has 15 residues. Trimming removed 2 bases from V and 1 base from J, with 9 bases in between. The DNA of the CDR3 is TGTGCCAGCAGCTTAACCTCGGGGTCCTACAATGAGCAGTTCTTC. Amino acids: CASSLTSGSYNEQFF. The full variable domain, in which reference TRBV11-2 and TRBJ2-1 provide the parts outside the CDR3, is EAGVAQSPRYKIIEKRQSVAFWCNPISGHATLYWYQQILGQGPKLLIQFQNNGVVDDSQLPKDRFSAERLKGVDSTLKIQPAKLEDSAVYLCASSLTSGSYNEQFFGPGTRLTVL.

This chain uses TRBV29-1 with TRBJ1-1, with D possibly matching TRBD1 (6 bases). The CDR3 sequence is 12 residues long. The germline V and J ends were trimmed by 6 bases and 4 bases, with 12 bases remaining between them. Germline CDR1 is SQVTM and CDR2 is ANQGSEA. CDR3 nucleotides: TGCAGCGTCAGACAGGCCGCCACTGAAGCTTTCTTT. Translation: CSVRQAATEAFF. The complete variable domain, with remaining parts taken from reference TRBV29-1 and TRBJ1-1, reads SAVISQKPSRDICQRGTSLTIQCQVDSQVTMMFWYRQQPGQSLTLIATANQGSEATYESGFVIDKFPISRPNLTFSTLTVSNMSPEDSSIYLCSVRQAATEAFFGQGTRLTVV.